This passage covers 25 T cell receptor beta chains from one sample sequenced in a study of blood T cell repertoires in COVID-19 (dated by TCRdb to 2018 to 2020). The library relied on the immunoSEQ multiplex PCR assay. The table comes from immuneACCESS by way of TCRdb, which keeps in-frame sequences with V and J called. Part of the clones is missing from these tables; in studies checked, under half for an unresolved V gene and the rest for unknown reasons. The sample contains about 110,000 clones, 84% of them found a single time. Clones ranked in the top ten supply about 6.6% of the sample. Sequencing was carried out using peripheral blood. The source of these receptors is a woman between 50 and 59 years old with acute or convalescent COVID-19.

CDR3 sequence: CASSFTGGVNQPQHF. In DNA form, the CDR3 reads TGCGCCAGCAGCTTCACAGGGGGCGTCAATCAGCCCCAGCATTTT. The J gene is TRBJ1-5, the V gene TRBV5-1, with 9 bases lining up with TRBD1. This CDR3 has 15 amino acids. Germline V gene lookup returns CDR1 SGHRS and CDR2 YFSETQ. With 2 bases clipped from V and 3 bases from J, the junction kept 3 bases outside the gene matches.

The table lists this clone with a few counts. This sequence joins TRBV4-1 and TRBJ1-1; 7 bases align to TRBD1. Unmatched junction bases numbered 12, after V lost 0 bases and J lost 11 bases. The CDR3 is 15 residues long. Germline assignment: CDR1 MGHRA and CDR2 YSYEKL. The CDR3 loop reads CASSQEGRGRELAFF. CDR3 nucleotide sequence: TGCGCCAGCAGCCAAGAAGGTAGGGGGCGCGAATTGGCTTTCTTT.

The rearrangement links TRBV5-1 to TRBJ2-1; D is uncertain. The V gene lost 0 bases and the J gene lost 8 bases, with 9 bases spanning the gap. Germline values: CDR1 SGHRS, CDR2 YFSETQ. CDR3 length: 13 residues. The CDR3 DNA reads as TGCGCCAGCAGCTTGGAGACACCTTATGAGCAGTTCTTC. Translation gives CASSLETPYEQFF.

V gene TRBV18 combines with J gene TRBJ1-2; D gene unclear. V lost 1 base and J 5 bases, leaving 14 bases between the germline ends. CDR1 KGHSH and CDR2 LQKENI come from the germline V gene. This CDR3 has 15 residues. This CDR3 is CASSPRNSGQYGYTF. In nucleotides, the CDR3 is TGTGCCAGCTCACCACGGAATTCAGGCCAATATGGCTACACCTTC.

The chain recombines TRBV12-5 with TRBJ2-7; maybe TRBD2 (5 bases). The germline gives CDR1 LGHNT, CDR2 FRNRAP. The CDR3 is 12 amino acids. V was trimmed by 5 bases and J by 3 bases, leaving 8 bases between them. CDR3 in DNA: TGTGCTAGTGGTCTACGGGACTACGAGCAGTACTTC. Translated: CASGLRDYEQYF.

V usage is TRBV19 and J usage is TRBJ2-3; the D gene is possibly TRBD2 (6 bases). This CDR3 contains 15 residues. Germline assignment: CDR1 LNHDA and CDR2 SQIVND (reference sequence). V was trimmed by 4 bases and J by 2 bases, leaving 13 bases between them. Here the CDR3 reads CASSRGEKITDTQYF. In nucleotides, the CDR3 is TGTGCCAGTAGTAGGGGGGAAAAAATCACAGATACGCAGTATTTT. Together with reference TRBV19 and TRBJ2-3, the CDR3 gives the full variable domain: DGGITQSPKYLFRKEGQNVTLSCEQNLNHDAMYWYRQDPGQGLRLIYYSQIVNDFQKGDIAEGYSVSREKKESFPLTVTSAQKNPTAFYLCASSRGEKITDTQYFGPGTRLTVL.

The V gene is TRBV7-8, the J gene TRBJ1-2; D possibly corresponds to TRBD1 (5 bases). This CDR3 has 13 amino acids. Germline assignment: CDR1 SGHVS and CDR2 FQNEAQ. V lost 0 bases and J 6 bases, leaving 8 bases between the germline ends. The CDR3 spells CASSLARGNGYTF. Here the CDR3 DNA reads TGTGCCAGCAGCTTAGCGCGGGGCAATGGCTACACCTTC.

The V call is TRBV2, the J call TRBJ2-7; D may be TRBD1 (6 bases). V lost 6 bases and J 1 base, leaving 16 bases between the germline ends. Germline lookup yields CDR1 SNHLY and CDR2 FYNNEI. This CDR3 has 15 residues. The CDR3 loop reads CASSDNRASSYEQYF. Here the CDR3 DNA reads TGTGCCAGCAGCGACAACAGGGCCTCATCCTACGAGCAGTACTTC.

This clone has only a few counts. This chain links TRBV29-1 with TRBJ1-1, with no clear D. This CDR3 has 14 amino acids. Germline CDR1 is SQVTM and CDR2 is ANQGSEA. Trimming took off 4 bases at V and 8 bases at J, with 20 bases between the two ends. CDR3 DNA: TGCAGCGTTGTGAGGGTGGAGGAGCAGACGGAAGCTTTCTTT. Its protein is CSVVRVEEQTEAFF.

This chain uses TRBV24-1 with TRBJ2-2; TRBD1 is a possible D gene (5 bases). Trimming took off 10 bases at V and 1 base at J, with 9 bases between the two ends. The CDR3 is made up of 13 amino acids. CDR1 and CDR2 from the germline V gene are KGHDR and SFDVKD. The chain's CDR3 is CATAQGNTGELFF. The CDR3 bases are TGTGCCACGGCTCAGGGGAACACCGGGGAGCTGTTTTTT.

This clone has a handful of counts. This chain joins TRBV4-2 and TRBJ1-4, with D tentatively TRBD1 (6 bases). The CDR3 spans 13 residues. The ends were cut back, 3 bases at V and 8 bases at J, with 10 bases in the middle. CDR1 is LGHNA and CDR2 is YNFKEQ in the germline V gene. CDR3 protein: CASSQEQGEKLFF. As DNA, the CDR3 is TGTGCCAGCAGCCAGGAGCAGGGGGAAAAACTGTTTTTT.

The chain carries TRBV5-1 and TRBJ2-7, with TRBD2 matching 12 bases. The ends lost 5 bases at V and 3 bases at J; junction bases unmatched: 12. The CDR3 has 17 amino acids. Germline V gives CDR1 SGHRS, CDR2 YFSETQ. CDR3 loop: CASRHGLAGSFDYEQYF. DNA of the CDR3: TGCGCCAGCAGACATGGACTAGCGGGGAGTTTCGACTACGAGCAGTACTTC. Full variable domain (missing parts from reference TRBV5-1 and TRBJ2-7): KAGVTQTPRYLIKTRGQQVTLSCSPISGHRSVSWYQQTPGQGLQFLFEYFSETQRNKGNFPGRFSGRQFSNSRSEMNVSTLELGDSALYLCASRHGLAGSFDYEQYFGPGTRLTVT.

This clone appeared a few times. The genes are TRBV13 and TRBJ2-5, with D possibly TRBD1 on 6 matching bases. CDR1 is PRHDT and CDR2 is FYEKMQ in the germline V gene (reference sequence). The CDR3 has 15 residues. V was clipped by 4 bases and J by 0 bases, with 12 bases between them. The CDR3 region is CASSSRTEHQETQYF. The CDR3 nucleotides are TGTGCCAGCAGCTCCCGGACAGAACACCAAGAGACCCAGTACTTC. Based on the CDR3 plus reference TRBV13 and TRBJ2-5, the full variable domain is AAGVIQSPRHLIKEKRETATLKCYPIPRHDTVYWYQQGPGQDPQFLISFYEKMQSDKGSIPDRFSAQQFSDYHSELNMSSLELGDSALYFCASSSRTEHQETQYFGPGTRLLVL.

This chain connects TRBV19 to TRBJ2-7; 10 bases match TRBD1. There are 16 residues in the CDR3. After removal of 6 bases from V and 3 bases from J, the junction contained 11 bases not matched to a gene. The germline V gene encodes CDR1 LNHDA and CDR2 SQIVND (reference sequence). CDR3: CASSKVPGQGNYEQYF. In DNA, the CDR3 is TGTGCCAGTAGCAAGGTTCCGGGACAGGGGAACTACGAGCAGTACTTC.

The V call is TRBV5-1, the J call TRBJ1-2, with D uncertain. V shed 4 bases and J shed 2 bases, with 12 bases lying between them. CDR3 length: 14 amino acids. Germline V gene sequence: CDR1 SGHRS, CDR2 YFSETQ. CDR3 sequence reads: CASSPSSSNYGYTF. The CDR3, as DNA: TGCGCCAGCAGCCCTAGTAGCAGCAACTATGGCTACACCTTC.

CDR3 sequence reads: CASGLVRAGYQETQYF. In DNA, the CDR3 is TGTGCTAGTGGTTTGGTACGGGCGGGGTACCAAGAGACCCAGTACTTC. The chain has TRBV12-5 and TRBJ2-5; a possible D gene is TRBD2 (6 bases). There are 16 residues in the CDR3. Germline CDR1 LGHNT, CDR2 FRNRAP. V was cut by 0 bases and J by 0 bases, with 11 bases left in between.

This chain connects TRBV7-3 to TRBJ1-1; 8 bases align to TRBD1. V trimming: 6 bases; J trimming: 10 bases; junction bases outside the gene matches: 10. This CDR3 is 13 amino acids long. In germline, CDR1 is SGHTA, CDR2 FQGTGA. Here the CDR3 reads CASRLTGADRAFF. DNA for the CDR3: TGTGCCAGCAGGCTGACAGGGGCGGATCGAGCTTTCTTT.

Only a few counts were recorded for this clone. This chain links TRBV2 with TRBJ1-2; no clear D gene. Germline CDR1 SNHLY, CDR2 FYNNEI. The germline V and J ends were trimmed by 3 bases and 1 base, with 12 bases remaining between them. CDR3 length: 15 residues. DNA of the CDR3: TGTGCCAGCAGTGACGACAAGTTCTTTAACTATGGCTACACCTTC. Its protein is CASSDDKFFNYGYTF.

The V and J genes are TRBV5-8 and TRBJ1-5, with D possibly being TRBD1 (5 bases). Germline V gene data show CDR1 as SGHTS and CDR2 as YDEGEE. Trimming took 0 bases from V and 3 from J, leaving 10 bases between them. The CDR3 consists of 15 residues. CDR3 region: CASSLADSFNQPQHF. The CDR3 DNA sequence: TGTGCCAGCAGCTTGGCCGACAGTTTCAATCAGCCCCAGCATTTT.

V usage is TRBV7-8 and J usage is TRBJ1-5; D is unresolved. Germline V gene sequence: CDR1 SGHVS, CDR2 FQNEAQ. This CDR3 spans 13 amino acids. V dropped 1 base and J dropped 8 bases, with 9 bases sitting between them. The CDR3 is CASSLGEGKPQHF. The CDR3 DNA sequence: TGTGCCAGCAGCTTAGGAGAGGGAAAGCCCCAGCATTTT.

The chain is built from TRBV10-2 and TRBJ1-5; TRBD1 matches 7 bases. The CDR3 covers 15 residues. The ends lost 3 bases at V and 6 bases at J; junction bases unmatched: 8. CDR1 WSHSY and CDR2 SAAADI come from the germline V gene. CDR3 coding DNA: TGCGCCAGCAGTGAACGTGACAGGGCGGGTCAGCCCCAGCATTTT. It yields the protein CASSERDRAGQPQHF.

The gene calls are TRBV12-3 or TRBV12-4 and TRBJ1-2, with a tentative D call TRBD1 (6 bases). Trimming cost V 7 bases and J 5 bases, with 11 bases left between them. There are 12 residues in the CDR3. This CDR3 reads CASTPDSYGYTF. CDR3 sequence (DNA): TGTGCCAGCACCCCGGACAGTTATGGCTACACCTTC.

The V gene is TRBV2, the J gene TRBJ1-4; perhaps TRBD1 as D (5 bases). The germline V gene has CDR1 SNHLY and CDR2 FYNNEI. The CDR3 has 15 amino acids. V dropped 3 bases and J dropped 10 bases, with 18 bases sitting between them. CDR3 protein: CASSDPGIGDGKLFF. The CDR3 DNA sequence: TGTGCCAGCAGTGACCCAGGGATTGGAGACGGAAAACTGTTTTTT.

The V and J genes are TRBV12-5 and TRBJ1-2; D not certain. V was shortened by 2 bases and J by 4 bases, with 11 bases between the two germline ends. Per the germline V gene, CDR1 is LGHNT and CDR2 is FRNRAP. CDR3 length equals 14 residues. In DNA form, the CDR3 reads TGTGCTAGTGGTTTGAAACCTAATTTCTATGGCTACACCTTC. It is translated as CASGLKPNFYGYTF. Supplemented by reference TRBV12-5 and TRBJ1-2, the full variable domain reads DARVTQTPRHKVTEMGQEVTMRCQPILGHNTVFWYRQTMMQGLELLAYFRNRAPLDDSGMPKDRFSAEMPDATLATLKIQPSEPRDSAVYFCASGLKPNFYGYTFGSGTRLTVV.

The V and J genes are TRBV28 and TRBJ1-4; D is unresolved. Germline-derived CDR1 and CDR2 are MDHEN and SYDVKM. The CDR3 has 12 amino acids. V was trimmed by 6 bases and J by 8 bases, leaving 10 bases between them. CDR3 nucleotides: TGTGCCAGCAGCCGAGACGGGGAAAAACTGTTTTTT. It specifies CASSRDGEKLFF.